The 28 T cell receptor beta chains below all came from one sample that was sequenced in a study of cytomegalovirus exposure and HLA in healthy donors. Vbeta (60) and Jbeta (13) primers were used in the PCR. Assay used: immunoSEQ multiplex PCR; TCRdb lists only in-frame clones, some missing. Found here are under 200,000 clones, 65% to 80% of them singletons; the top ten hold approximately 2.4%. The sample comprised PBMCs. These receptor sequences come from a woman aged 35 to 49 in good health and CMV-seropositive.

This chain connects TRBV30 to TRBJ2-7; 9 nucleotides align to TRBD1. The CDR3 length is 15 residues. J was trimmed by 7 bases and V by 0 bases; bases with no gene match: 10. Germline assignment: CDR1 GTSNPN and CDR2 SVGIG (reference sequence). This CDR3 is CAWSVRNRGQGEQYF. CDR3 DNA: TGTGCCTGGAGTGTACGGAACAGGGGGCAGGGAGAGCAGTACTTC.

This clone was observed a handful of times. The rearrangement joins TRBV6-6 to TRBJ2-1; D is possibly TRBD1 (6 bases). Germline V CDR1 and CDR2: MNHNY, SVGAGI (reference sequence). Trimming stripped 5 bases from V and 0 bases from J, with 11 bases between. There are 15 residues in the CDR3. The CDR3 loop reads CASSPRGGSYNEQFF. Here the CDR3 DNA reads TGTGCCAGCAGTCCTAGAGGGGGCTCCTACAATGAGCAGTTCTTC.

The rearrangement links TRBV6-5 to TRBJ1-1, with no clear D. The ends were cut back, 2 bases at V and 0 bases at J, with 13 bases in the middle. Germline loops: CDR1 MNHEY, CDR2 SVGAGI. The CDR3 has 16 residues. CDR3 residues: CASSYPATQMNTEAFF. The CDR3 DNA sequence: TGTGCCAGCAGTTACCCTGCAACACAAATGAACACTGAAGCTTTCTTT.

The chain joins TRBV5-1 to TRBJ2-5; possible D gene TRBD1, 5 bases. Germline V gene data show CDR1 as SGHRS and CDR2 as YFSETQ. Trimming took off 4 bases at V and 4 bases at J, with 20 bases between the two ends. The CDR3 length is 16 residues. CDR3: CASSRAGHIPGETQYF. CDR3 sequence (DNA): TGCGCCAGCAGCCGAGCCGGACACATCCCGGGAGAGACCCAGTACTTC. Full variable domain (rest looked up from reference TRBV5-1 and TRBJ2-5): KAGVTQTPRYLIKTRGQQVTLSCSPISGHRSVSWYQQTPGQGLQFLFEYFSETQRNKGNFPGRFSGRQFSNSRSEMNVSTLELGDSALYLCASSRAGHIPGETQYFGPGTRLLVL.

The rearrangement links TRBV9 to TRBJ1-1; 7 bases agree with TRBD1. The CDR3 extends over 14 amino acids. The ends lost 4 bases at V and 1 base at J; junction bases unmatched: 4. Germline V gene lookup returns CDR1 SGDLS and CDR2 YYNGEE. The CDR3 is CASSPRTGNTEAFF. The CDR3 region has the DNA TGTGCCAGCAGCCCACGGACAGGGAACACTGAAGCTTTCTTT. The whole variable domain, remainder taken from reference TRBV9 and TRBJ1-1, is DSGVTQTPKHLITATGQRVTLRCSPRSGDLSVYWYQQSLDQGLQFLIQYYNGEERAKGNILERFSAQQFPDLHSELNLSSLELGDSALYFCASSPRTGNTEAFFGQGTRLTVV.

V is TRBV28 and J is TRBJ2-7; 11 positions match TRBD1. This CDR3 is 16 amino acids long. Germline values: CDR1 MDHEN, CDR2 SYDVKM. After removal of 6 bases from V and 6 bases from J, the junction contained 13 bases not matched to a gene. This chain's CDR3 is CASSRSGTGGASEQYF. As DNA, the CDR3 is TGTGCCAGCAGCCGATCCGGGACAGGGGGAGCTTCCGAGCAGTACTTC.

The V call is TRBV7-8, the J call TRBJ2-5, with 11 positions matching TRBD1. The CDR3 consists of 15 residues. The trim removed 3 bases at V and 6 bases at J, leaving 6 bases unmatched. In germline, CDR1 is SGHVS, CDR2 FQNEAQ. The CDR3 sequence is CASSFRTGGGKTQYF. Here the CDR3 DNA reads TGTGCCAGCAGCTTCCGGACAGGGGGCGGGAAGACCCAGTACTTC.

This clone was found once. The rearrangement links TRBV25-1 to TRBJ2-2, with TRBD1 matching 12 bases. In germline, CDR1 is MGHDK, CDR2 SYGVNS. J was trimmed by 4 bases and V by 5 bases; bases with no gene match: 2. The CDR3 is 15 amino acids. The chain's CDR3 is CASSQGQGATGELFF. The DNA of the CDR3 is TGTGCCAGCAGTCAGGGACAGGGGGCCACCGGGGAGCTGTTTTTT.

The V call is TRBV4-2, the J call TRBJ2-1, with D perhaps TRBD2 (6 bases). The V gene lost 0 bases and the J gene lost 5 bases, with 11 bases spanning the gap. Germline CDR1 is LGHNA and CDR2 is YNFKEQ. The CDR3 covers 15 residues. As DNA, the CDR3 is TGTGCCAGCAGCCAAGATCTAGCGTGGAACAATGAGCAGTTCTTC. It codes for CASSQDLAWNNEQFF.

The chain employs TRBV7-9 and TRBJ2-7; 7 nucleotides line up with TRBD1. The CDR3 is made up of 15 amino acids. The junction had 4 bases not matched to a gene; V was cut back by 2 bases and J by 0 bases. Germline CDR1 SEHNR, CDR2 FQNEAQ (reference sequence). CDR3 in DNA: TGTGCCAGCAGCTTAACGACAGGGAGCTCCTACGAGCAGTACTTC. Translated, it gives CASSLTTGSSYEQYF.

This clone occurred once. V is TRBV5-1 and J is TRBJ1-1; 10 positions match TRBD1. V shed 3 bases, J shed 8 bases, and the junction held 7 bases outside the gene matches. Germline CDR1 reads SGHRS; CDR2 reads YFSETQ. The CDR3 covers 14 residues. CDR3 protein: CASSSRQGASEAFF. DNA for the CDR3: TGCGCCAGCAGCTCAAGACAGGGGGCAAGCGAAGCTTTCTTT.

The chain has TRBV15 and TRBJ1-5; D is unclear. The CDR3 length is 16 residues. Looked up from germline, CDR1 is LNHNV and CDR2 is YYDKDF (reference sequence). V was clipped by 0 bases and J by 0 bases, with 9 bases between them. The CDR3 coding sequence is TGTGCCACCAGCAGAGATCAGATGTATAGCAATCAGCCCCAGCATTTT. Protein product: CATSRDQMYSNQPQHF.

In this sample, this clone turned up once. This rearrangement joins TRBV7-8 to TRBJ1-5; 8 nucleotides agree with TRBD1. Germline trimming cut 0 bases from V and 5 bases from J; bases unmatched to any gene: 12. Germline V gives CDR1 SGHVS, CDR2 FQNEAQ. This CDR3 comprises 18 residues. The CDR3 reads CASSLAPLGQGYDQPQHF. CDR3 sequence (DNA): TGTGCCAGCAGCTTAGCGCCTCTAGGACAGGGTTATGATCAGCCCCAGCATTTT. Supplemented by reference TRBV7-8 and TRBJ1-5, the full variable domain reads GAGVSQSPRYKVAKRGQDVALRCDPISGHVSLFWYQQALGQGPEFLTYFQNEAQLDKSGLPSDRFFAERPEGSVSTLKIQRTQQEDSAVYLCASSLAPLGQGYDQPQHFGDGTRLSIL.

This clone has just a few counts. The CDR3 spells CASSLGASGRYEQFF. As DNA, the CDR3 is TGTGCCAGCAGTTTAGGAGCTAGCGGGAGGTATGAGCAGTTCTTC. The V gene is TRBV27, the J gene TRBJ2-1; 11 bases line up with TRBD2. CDR1 is MNHEY and CDR2 is SMNVEV in the germline V gene (reference sequence). V was clipped by 2 bases and J by 8 bases; unmatched bases: 5. The CDR3 is 15 amino acids.

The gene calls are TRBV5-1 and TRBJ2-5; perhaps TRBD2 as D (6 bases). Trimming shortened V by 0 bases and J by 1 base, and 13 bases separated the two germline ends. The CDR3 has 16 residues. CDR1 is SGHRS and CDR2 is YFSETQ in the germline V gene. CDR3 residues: CASSLAGVGGQETQYF. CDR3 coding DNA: TGCGCCAGCAGCTTGGCCGGGGTGGGGGGCCAAGAGACCCAGTACTTC.

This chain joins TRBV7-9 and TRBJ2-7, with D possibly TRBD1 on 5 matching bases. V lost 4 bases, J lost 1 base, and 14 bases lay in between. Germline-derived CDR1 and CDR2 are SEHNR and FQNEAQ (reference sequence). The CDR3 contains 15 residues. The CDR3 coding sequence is TGTGCCAGCAGCTCCTATATTACAGGTTCCTACGAGCAGTACTTC. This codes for CASSSYITGSYEQYF.

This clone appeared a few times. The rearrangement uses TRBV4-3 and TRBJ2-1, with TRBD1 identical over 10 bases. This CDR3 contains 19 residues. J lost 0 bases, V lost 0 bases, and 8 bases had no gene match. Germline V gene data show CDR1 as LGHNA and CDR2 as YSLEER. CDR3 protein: CASSQEGGGQGSSYNEQFF. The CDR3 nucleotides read TGCGCCAGCAGCCAAGAAGGCGGGGGACAGGGGAGCTCCTACAATGAGCAGTTCTTC.

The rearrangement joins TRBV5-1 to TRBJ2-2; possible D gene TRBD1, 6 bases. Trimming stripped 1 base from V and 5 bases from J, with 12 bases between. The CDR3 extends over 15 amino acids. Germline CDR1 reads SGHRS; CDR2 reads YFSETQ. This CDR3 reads CASSLTGWGTGELFF. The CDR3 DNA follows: TGCGCCAGCAGCTTGACAGGGTGGGGAACCGGGGAGCTGTTTTTT.

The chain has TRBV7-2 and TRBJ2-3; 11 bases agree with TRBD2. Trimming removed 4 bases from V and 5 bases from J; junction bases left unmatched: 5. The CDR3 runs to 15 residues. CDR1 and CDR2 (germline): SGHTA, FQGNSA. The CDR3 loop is CASSWGLAVGDTQYF. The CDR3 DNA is TGTGCCAGCAGCTGGGGACTAGCGGTGGGAGATACGCAGTATTTT.

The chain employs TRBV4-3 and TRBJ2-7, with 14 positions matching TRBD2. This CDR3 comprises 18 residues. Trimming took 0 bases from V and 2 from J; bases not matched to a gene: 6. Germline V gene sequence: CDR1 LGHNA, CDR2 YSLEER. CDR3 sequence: CASSQDNAGLAGAYEQYF. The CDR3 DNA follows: TGCGCCAGCAGCCAAGATAACGCGGGACTAGCGGGAGCCTACGAGCAGTACTTC.

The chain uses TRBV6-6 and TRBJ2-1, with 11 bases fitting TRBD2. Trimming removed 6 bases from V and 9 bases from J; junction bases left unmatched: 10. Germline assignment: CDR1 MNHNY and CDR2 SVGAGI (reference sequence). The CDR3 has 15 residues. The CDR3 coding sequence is TGTGCCAGCAGAGGGACTAGCGGTGAGATGCGTGAGCAGTTCTTC. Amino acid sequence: CASRGTSGEMREQFF.

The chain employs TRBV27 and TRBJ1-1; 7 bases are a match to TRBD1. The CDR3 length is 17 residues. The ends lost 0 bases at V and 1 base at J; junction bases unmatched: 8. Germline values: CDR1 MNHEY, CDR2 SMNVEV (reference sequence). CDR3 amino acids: CASSLSIRQGGNTEAFF. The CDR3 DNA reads TGTGCCAGCAGTTTATCTATCCGACAGGGAGGGAACACTGAAGCTTTCTTT.

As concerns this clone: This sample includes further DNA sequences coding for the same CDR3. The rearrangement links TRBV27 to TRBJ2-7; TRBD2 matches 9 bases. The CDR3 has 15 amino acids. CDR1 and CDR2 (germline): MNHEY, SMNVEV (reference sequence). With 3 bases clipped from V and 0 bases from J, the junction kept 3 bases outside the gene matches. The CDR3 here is CASSLRGGSSYEQYF. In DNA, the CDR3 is TGTGCCAGCAGTTTGCGGGGGGGAAGCTCCTACGAGCAGTACTTC.

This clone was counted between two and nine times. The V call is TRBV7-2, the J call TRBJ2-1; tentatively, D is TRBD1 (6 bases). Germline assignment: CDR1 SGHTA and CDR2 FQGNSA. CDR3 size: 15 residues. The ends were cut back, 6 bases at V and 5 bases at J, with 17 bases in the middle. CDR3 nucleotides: TGTGCCAGCAGGCTACAGGGTGGCGTTGACAATGAGCAGTTCTTC. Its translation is CASRLQGGVDNEQFF.

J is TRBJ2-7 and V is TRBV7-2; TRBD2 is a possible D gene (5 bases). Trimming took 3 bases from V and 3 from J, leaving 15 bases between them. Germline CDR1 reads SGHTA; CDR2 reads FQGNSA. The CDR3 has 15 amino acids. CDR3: CASSLEIASLYEQYF. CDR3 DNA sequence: TGTGCCAGCAGCTTGGAAATAGCGAGCCTCTACGAGCAGTACTTC.

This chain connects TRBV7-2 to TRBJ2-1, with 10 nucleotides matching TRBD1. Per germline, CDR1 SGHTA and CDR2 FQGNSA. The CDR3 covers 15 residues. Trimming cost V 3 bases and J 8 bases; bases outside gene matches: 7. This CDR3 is CASSFFGQGGDEQFF. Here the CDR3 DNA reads TGTGCCAGCAGCTTTTTTGGACAGGGGGGCGATGAGCAGTTCTTC.

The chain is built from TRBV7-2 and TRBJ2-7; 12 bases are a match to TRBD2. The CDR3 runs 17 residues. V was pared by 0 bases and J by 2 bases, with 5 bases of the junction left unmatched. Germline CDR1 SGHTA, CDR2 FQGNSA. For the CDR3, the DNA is TGTGCCAGCAGCTTAGCGGGGGCTAGCGGGGGGGCCTACGAGCAGTACTTC. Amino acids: CASSLAGASGGAYEQYF.

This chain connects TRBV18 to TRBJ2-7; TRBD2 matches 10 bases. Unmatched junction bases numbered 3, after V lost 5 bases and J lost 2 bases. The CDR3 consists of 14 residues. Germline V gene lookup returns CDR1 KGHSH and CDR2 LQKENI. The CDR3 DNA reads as TGTGCCAGCTCATCTCTAGCGGGGGCCTACGAGCAGTACTTC. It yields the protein CASSSLAGAYEQYF.